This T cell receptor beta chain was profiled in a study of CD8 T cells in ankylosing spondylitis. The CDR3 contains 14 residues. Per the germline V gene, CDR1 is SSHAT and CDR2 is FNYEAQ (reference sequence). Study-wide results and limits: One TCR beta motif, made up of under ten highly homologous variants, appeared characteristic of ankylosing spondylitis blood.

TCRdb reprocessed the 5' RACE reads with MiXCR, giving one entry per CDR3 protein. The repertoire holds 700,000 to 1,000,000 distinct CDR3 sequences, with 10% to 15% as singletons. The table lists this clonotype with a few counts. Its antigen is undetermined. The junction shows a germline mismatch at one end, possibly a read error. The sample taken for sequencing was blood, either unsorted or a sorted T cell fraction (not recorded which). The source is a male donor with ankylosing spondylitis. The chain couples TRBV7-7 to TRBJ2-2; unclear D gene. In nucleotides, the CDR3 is TGTGCTAGCAGCTTAGCTATGAACACCGGGGAGCTGTTTTTT. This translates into CASSLAMNTGELFF. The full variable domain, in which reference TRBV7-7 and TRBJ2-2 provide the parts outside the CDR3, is GAGVSQSPRYKVTKRGQDVTLRCDPISSHATLYWYQQALGQGPEFLTYFNYEAQPDKSGLPSDRFSAERPEGSISTLTIQRTEQRDSAMYRCASSLAMNTGELFFGEGSRLTVL.